Detailed here is one T cell receptor beta chain. It was with 60 Vbeta and 13 Jbeta primers that the PCR ran. Clones were sequenced by immunoSEQ multiplex PCR, and TCRdb holds only the in-frame ones, with some missing. The sample lists 100,000 to 150,000 clones; less than 85% were seen once. These data come from a study of cytomegalovirus exposure and HLA in healthy donors. CDR3 size: 15 residues. CDR1 and CDR2 (germline): SGHVS, FQNEAQ. V lost 1 base, J lost 3 bases, and 12 bases lay in between. The receptor was isolated from a man between 18 and 35 years old in good health and CMV-seropositive. This chain uses TRBV7-8 with TRBJ1-2; tentative D call: TRBD1 (6 bases). The sequencing sample was made of PBMCs. CDR3 coding DNA: TGTGCCAGCAGCTTAGGGGAGGGGGGGTACTATGGCTACACCTTC. Protein: CASSLGEGGYYGYTF.